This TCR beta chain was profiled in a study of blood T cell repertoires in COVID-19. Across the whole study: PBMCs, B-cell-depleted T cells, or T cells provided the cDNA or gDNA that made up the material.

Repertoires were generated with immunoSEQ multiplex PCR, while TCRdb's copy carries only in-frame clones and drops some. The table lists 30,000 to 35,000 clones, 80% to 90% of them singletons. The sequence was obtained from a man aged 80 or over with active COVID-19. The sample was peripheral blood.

The CDR3 loop reads CASSDVAGATYEQYF. CDR3 sequence (DNA): TGTGCCAGCAGTGACGTAGCGGGCGCTACCTACGAGCAGTACTTC. The chain joins TRBV25-1 to TRBJ2-7, with 7 bases fitting TRBD2. V dropped 3 bases and J dropped 2; count of bases not matched to a gene: 7. The CDR3 contains 15 residues. CDR1 and CDR2 (germline): MGHDK, SYGVNS.